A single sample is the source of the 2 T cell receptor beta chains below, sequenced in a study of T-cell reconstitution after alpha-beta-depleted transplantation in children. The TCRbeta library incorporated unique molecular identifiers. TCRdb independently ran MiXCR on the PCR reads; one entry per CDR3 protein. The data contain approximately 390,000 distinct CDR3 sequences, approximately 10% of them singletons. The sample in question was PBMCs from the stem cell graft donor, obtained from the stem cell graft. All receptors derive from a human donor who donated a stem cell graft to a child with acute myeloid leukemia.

CDR3 sequence: CASRLGTSGSVYEQYF. The CDR3 DNA follows: TGTGCCAGCAGACTCGGGACTAGCGGGAGCGTCTACGAGCAGTACTTC. This sequence joins TRBV12-3 or TRBV12-4 and TRBJ2-7; the match to TRBD2 covers 14 bases. This CDR3 contains 16 residues. With V trimmed by 6 bases and J by 3 bases, 7 bases remained unmatched.

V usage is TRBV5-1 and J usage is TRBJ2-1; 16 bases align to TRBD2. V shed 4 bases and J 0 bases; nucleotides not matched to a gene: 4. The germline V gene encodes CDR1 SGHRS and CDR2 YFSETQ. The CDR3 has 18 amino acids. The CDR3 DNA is TGCGCCAGCAGCCGGGGACTAGCGGGAGGGTTCTCCTACAATGAGCAGTTCTTC. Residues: CASSRGLAGGFSYNEQFF. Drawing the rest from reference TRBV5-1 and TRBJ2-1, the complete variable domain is KAGVTQTPRYLIKTRGQQVTLSCSPISGHRSVSWYQQTPGQGLQFLFEYFSETQRNKGNFPGRFSGRQFSNSRSEMNVSTLELGDSALYLCASSRGLAGGFSYNEQFFGPGTRLTVL.